The entry below describes one TCR beta chain. What it binds is not known. The sample belongs to a study of shared clonotypes between healthy human individuals. General study results and limits: Some naive CD4 clonotypes, around 4.9%, turned up in common across a few donors.

The CDR3 loop spans 14 amino acids. Germline V gene data show CDR1 as MNHNS and CDR2 as SASEGT. V was clipped by 2 bases and J by 3 bases, with 11 bases between them. Clones were read by immunoSEQ multiplex PCR, and TCRdb kept only the in-frame ones, dropping some. The sample lists roughly 660,000 clones, roughly 88% seen once, with 34% in the top ten. Sequenced: memory CD8+ T cells from PBMCs. Sample subset: CD45RO+ cells pooled with CCR7-negative TemRA cells. The receptor comes from a man aged 18 to 35 in good health. Some clones in this sample may be carry-over from other donors' samples. The J gene is TRBJ2-7, the V gene TRBV6-1, with D unresolved. The CDR3 is CASSEYQSFYEQYF. CDR3 in DNA: TGTGCCAGCAGTGAATATCAGTCCTTCTACGAGCAGTACTTC.